This record concerns one T cell receptor beta chain sequence. Antigen unknown. Germline CDR1 and CDR2: MDHEN and SYDVKM. The CDR3 extends over 12 amino acids. Trimming at V came to 9 bases and at J to 5 bases, leaving 2 bases not matched to a gene. CD8+ and CD4+ T cells were negatively isolated; TEMRA cells were FACS-enriched. This sample stems from a study of CD8 T cells in Susac syndrome. The authors reverse transcribed about 0.5 to 1 ug RNA with random hexamers. TCRdb re-called the immunoSEQ multiplex PCR reads with MiXCR, one entry per CDR3 protein. Found here are roughly 180,000 distinct CDR3 sequences, 85% to 95% of them singletons; the top ten hold 0.095% to 0.1%. Overall study findings and caveats: The CD4+ T cell repertoires in Susac syndrome did not show any clonal expansion.

Sequencing input: CD4+ T cells from PBMCs. This TCR was sampled from a human donor with Susac syndrome. The rearrangement links TRBV28 to TRBJ1-2; 11 bases align to TRBD1. The CDR3 nucleotides read TGTGCCAGTGGGGACAGGGGGTATGGCTACACCTTC. It codes for CASGDRGYGYTF.